The 23 T cell receptor beta chains listed next were all sequenced from one sample in a study of Graves' ophthalmopathy and Graves' hyperthyroidism. Amplifying from RNA transcripts, the study obtained TCR beta CDR3 regions. After a first-round RT-PCR with HTBI primers, a second-round multiplex PCR was run. TCRdb reprocessed the multiplex PCR reads with MiXCR, giving one entry per CDR3 protein. The table has about 740,000 distinct CDR3 sequences, 35% to 50% seen once. The sequenced material came from peripheral blood. The receptors originated from an adult man with Graves' ophthalmopathy.

This clonotype was counted many times. The chain has TRBV9 and TRBJ1-2, with D hard to call. The length of the CDR3 is 15 residues. Germline V lookup: CDR1 SGDLS, CDR2 YYNGEE. The ends were cut back, 0 bases at V and 5 bases at J, with 14 bases in the middle. CDR3 region: CASSVDGVPPYGYTF. The CDR3 DNA reads TGTGCCAGCAGCGTAGACGGGGTGCCTCCATATGGCTACACCTTC.

The chain carries TRBV5-1 and TRBJ1-4; the match to TRBD1 covers 7 bases. V was clipped by 8 bases and J by 5 bases; unmatched bases: 6. This CDR3 has 13 residues. Per the germline V gene, CDR1 is SGHRS and CDR2 is YFSETQ. The CDR3 DNA is TGCGCCAGTGCGACAGGGAGGAATGAAAAACTGTTTTTT. Amino acids: CASATGRNEKLFF.

The rearrangement uses TRBV15 and TRBJ1-4; D remains unclear. Per germline, CDR1 LNHNV and CDR2 YYDKDF (reference sequence). This CDR3 has 15 amino acids. V lost 5 bases, J lost 3 bases, and 13 bases lay in between. As DNA, the CDR3 is TGTGCCACCAGCCCCTCGCTGGGTTCTAATGAAAAACTGTTTTTT. This encodes CATSPSLGSNEKLFF.

At least ten counts were recorded for this clonotype. V and J are TRBV7-9 and TRBJ1-5; maybe TRBD1 (6 bases). The CDR3 is made up of 14 amino acids. Germline V CDR1 and CDR2: SEHNR, FQNEAQ (reference sequence). The V gene lost 4 bases and the J gene lost 2 bases, with 9 bases spanning the gap. Here the CDR3 DNA reads TGTGCCAGCAGCTCAGGGGTGGGCAATCAGCCCCAGCATTTT. It specifies CASSSGVGNQPQHF. Full variable domain (remainder filled in from reference TRBV7-9 and TRBJ1-5): DTGVSQNPRHKITKRGQNVTFRCDPISEHNRLYWYRQTLGQGPEFLTYFQNEAQLEKSRLLSDRFSAERPKGSFSTLEIQRTEQGDSAMYLCASSSGVGNQPQHFGDGTRLSIL.

This clonotype has a count of ten or more. This chain uses TRBV7-2 with TRBJ1-2; 8 bases are shared with TRBD1. Looked up from germline, CDR1 is SGHTA and CDR2 is FQGNSA. With 9 bases clipped from V and 1 base from J, the junction kept 10 bases outside the gene matches. This CDR3 region has 15 residues. The CDR3 DNA reads TGTGCCAGTAAGGGACAGGAATCGCTTAACTATGGCTACACCTTC. Protein sequence: CASKGQESLNYGYTF.

This clonotype came up many times. The genes are TRBV10-3 and TRBJ1-5; maybe TRBD1 (5 bases). Germline V gives CDR1 ENHRY, CDR2 SYGVKD. V was trimmed by 6 bases and J by 2 bases, leaving 11 bases between them. This CDR3 has 14 residues. The CDR3 nucleotides are TGTGCCATCAGCGGAGGGGAGGGCAATCAGCCCCAGCATTTT. Its protein is CAISGGEGNQPQHF.

Details on this clonotype: Since a much larger clone is just one base distant, this may be a read error. This chain's CDR3 is CASGGGMLENQYF. For the CDR3, the DNA is TGTGCCAGTGGGGGAGGGATGCTGGAGAACCAGTACTTC. The chain combines TRBV19 with TRBJ2-5, with 7 nucleotides matching TRBD2. Germline V lookup: CDR1 LNHDA, CDR2 SQIVND (reference sequence). CDR3 length: 13 residues.

Of note for this clonotype: A junction end diverges from the germline sequence, so it may reflect a read error. This chain uses TRBV11-1 with TRBJ1-2, with D unresolved. From germline, CDR1 is SGHAT and CDR2 FQDESV (reference sequence). The CDR3 has 14 residues. CDR3 region: CASSRDNRSYGYTF. DNA for the CDR3: TGCGCCAGCAGCCGAGACAACAGATCCTATGGCTACACCTTC.

The gene calls are TRBV10-3 and TRBJ1-2; 8 positions agree with TRBD1. This CDR3 comprises 12 residues. With V trimmed by 8 bases and J by 7 bases, 6 bases remained unmatched. From germline, CDR1 is ENHRY and CDR2 SYGVKD. The CDR3 coding sequence is TGTGCCATCCGGGCAGGGGGCTCTGGCTACACCTTC. This gives the protein CAIRAGGSGYTF.

The chain has TRBV10-3 and TRBJ1-2; TRBD1 matches at 7 bases. Trimming at V came to 10 bases and at J to 5 bases, leaving 19 bases not matched to a gene. Germline CDR1 ENHRY, CDR2 SYGVKD. The CDR3 contains 16 residues. CDR3 residues: CASSRITRQGHYGYTF. The CDR3 DNA follows: TGTGCCAGCAGCCGTATAACACGACAGGGACATTATGGCTACACCTTC.

V is TRBV7-9 and J is TRBJ1-2; TRBD1 is a possible D gene (5 bases). The CDR3 is 14 amino acids. Trimming stripped 1 base from V and 7 bases from J, with 13 bases between. From germline, CDR1 is SEHNR and CDR2 FQNEAQ (reference sequence). CDR3 nucleotide sequence: TGTGCCAGCAGCTTAGTTGGGGGATGGAGTGGCTACACCTTC. As protein: CASSLVGGWSGYTF.

This clonotype appeared many times. The genes are TRBV20-1 and TRBJ2-5, with TRBD2 identical over 14 bases. CDR3 length: 15 amino acids. Germline V gene lookup returns CDR1 DFQATT and CDR2 SNEGSKA (reference sequence). The V segment lost 3 bases and the J segment 5 bases; nucleotides outside the gene matches: 5. The CDR3: CSARRTSGGPETQYF. The DNA of the CDR3 is TGCAGTGCTAGGAGGACTAGCGGGGGGCCGGAGACCCAGTACTTC.

This clonotype has at least ten counts. V and J are TRBV2 and TRBJ2-5; tentatively, D is TRBD2 (6 bases). Trimming pared 6 bases from V and 5 bases from J, leaving 7 bases between. This CDR3 is 11 amino acids long. Germline CDR1 is SNHLY and CDR2 is FYNNEI. The CDR3 DNA sequence: TGTGCCAGCAGAGGAGGGGAGACCCAGTACTTC. Translating it yields CASRGGETQYF.

Comments on this clonotype: Germline is not matched at one junction end, which may reflect a read error. The chain joins TRBV7-2 to TRBJ2-7, with D maybe TRBD2 (5 bases). This CDR3 has 13 amino acids. The germline V gene encodes CDR1 SGHTA and CDR2 FQGNSA. CDR3 amino acids: CASRLSGTYEQYF. DNA for the CDR3: TGTGCCAGCCGCTTGAGCGGTACCTACGAGCAGTACTTC.

The V gene is TRBV25-1, the J gene TRBJ1-2, with D tentatively TRBD1 (5 bases). The germline V gene has CDR1 MGHDK and CDR2 SYGVNS. The CDR3 is 16 amino acids. V lost 0 bases and J 6 bases, leaving 17 bases between the germline ends. CDR3 coding DNA: TGTGCCAGCAGTGAATATAGGGGAGGCCCCAGAGATGGCTACACCTTC. Protein product: CASSEYRGGPRDGYTF.

The chain links TRBV28 to TRBJ1-1, with D unresolved. The V gene's germline CDR1 is MDHEN and CDR2 SYDVKM. The CDR3 runs to 12 residues. V lost 2 bases to trimming and J lost 6 bases, with 7 bases between them. The CDR3 bases are TGTGCCAGCAGTTTAACTTCCGCTGAAGCTTTCTTT. Amino acid sequence: CASSLTSAEAFF.

This clonotype was detected a few times. V usage is TRBV20-1 and J usage is TRBJ1-5; D remains ambiguous. This CDR3 has 16 amino acids. The germline V gene encodes CDR1 DFQATT and CDR2 SNEGSKA (reference sequence). CDR3 in amino acids: CGYKLGGARGNQPQHF. The CDR3, as DNA: TGCGGGTACAAACTGGGCGGAGCTAGGGGCAATCAGCCCCAGCATTTT.

This clonotype appeared a few times. The genes are TRBV20-1 and TRBJ1-2; 7 bases are a match to TRBD1. V gave up 1 base and J gave up 0 bases; unmatched junction bases: 11. This CDR3 has 17 amino acids. The germline V gene encodes CDR1 DFQATT and CDR2 SNEGSKA (reference sequence). DNA of the CDR3: TGCAGTGCTAGAGTGAGGGACAGAGGATTAGCTAACTATGGCTACACCTTC. Translation gives CSARVRDRGLANYGYTF.

Comment on this clonotype: A single base separates this from a much larger clone, so it may be a read error. The V and J genes are TRBV7-9 and TRBJ1-2; 7 nucleotides line up with TRBD1. This CDR3 spans 15 amino acids. CDR1 and CDR2 (germline): SEHNR, FQNEAQ (reference sequence). CDR3 in DNA: TGTGCCATCAGCTTGGGTGGACAGGAGAGATATGGCTACACCTTC. This gives the protein CAISLGGQERYGYTF.

This clonotype has more than one count but fewer than ten. V is TRBV9 and J is TRBJ1-4; D unclear. V lost 3 bases to trimming and J lost 6 bases, with 15 bases between them. The CDR3 runs 15 residues. Looked up from germline, CDR1 is SGDLS and CDR2 is YYNGEE. The CDR3 DNA reads TGTGCCAGCAGCGCGTTTGGAGACGGTGATGAAAAACTGTTTTTT. Encoded protein: CASSAFGDGDEKLFF.

The chain employs TRBV12-3 or TRBV12-4 and TRBJ2-7, with D unclear. This CDR3 is 12 amino acids long. The V end was cut by 3 bases, the J end by 10 bases, with 13 bases between. CDR3 DNA: TGTGCCAGCAGTTTTACTGGATCGGTTCAGTACTTC. It is translated as CASSFTGSVQYF.

This clonotype came up a few times. The chain links TRBV2 to TRBJ1-4, with D perhaps TRBD1 (6 bases). V lost 5 bases and J lost 7, with 23 bases in between. Germline CDR1 is SNHLY and CDR2 is FYNNEI. The CDR3 runs 17 residues. CDR3 loop: CASSPLYLTGGGEKLFF. For the CDR3, the DNA is TGTGCCAGCAGTCCGTTGTACTTGACAGGAGGTGGTGAAAAACTGTTTTTT.

This clonotype was recorded at least ten times. V gene TRBV2 combines with J gene TRBJ2-7; the D gene is possibly TRBD2 (6 bases). Germline CDR1 SNHLY, CDR2 FYNNEI. The V gene lost 11 bases and the J gene lost 3 bases, with 17 bases spanning the gap. The CDR3 extends over 13 amino acids. The CDR3, as DNA: TGTGCCTCCCGTGCGGGGCTACACTACGAGCAGTACTTC. It encodes CASRAGLHYEQYF.